These 9 T cell receptor beta chains were sequenced from one sample in a study of blood T cells in healthy people across ages. Primed by a sample-barcoded 5' primer and a J-beta primer mix, a second PCR proceeded for about 7 to 11 cycles. A single record per CDR3 protein comes from TCRdb applying MiXCR to the 5' RACE reads. Of about 640,000 distinct CDR3 sequences listed, around 54% are singletons. Sequencing used blood. Receptors originate from a man aged 60 to 75 in good health.

CDR3 amino acids: CSARDIAGFRNQPQHF. CDR3 nucleotide sequence: TGCAGTGCTAGAGATATCGCGGGGTTTCGGAATCAGCCCCAGCATTTT. This chain links TRBV20-1 with TRBJ1-5, with D hard to call. The CDR3 is made up of 16 amino acids. The V and J ends lost 0 bases and 4 bases respectively, with 16 bases between them. CDR1 and CDR2 (germline): DFQATT, SNEGSKA (reference sequence).

The gene calls are TRBV5-1 and TRBJ2-1, with D maybe TRBD1 (5 bases). CDR1 SGHRS and CDR2 YFSETQ come from the germline V gene. V was trimmed by 0 bases and J by 5 bases, leaving 9 bases between them. The length of the CDR3 is 14 residues. Here the CDR3 reads CASSLAQADNEQFF. The CDR3 DNA is TGCGCCAGCAGCTTGGCACAGGCAGACAATGAGCAGTTCTTC. Variable domain in full (rest from reference TRBV5-1 and TRBJ2-1): KAGVTQTPRYLIKTRGQQVTLSCSPISGHRSVSWYQQTPGQGLQFLFEYFSETQRNKGNFPGRFSGRQFSNSRSEMNVSTLELGDSALYLCASSLAQADNEQFFGPGTRLTVL.

The V and J genes are TRBV2 and TRBJ2-6, with TRBD1 matching 12 bases. The CDR3 totals 17 residues. The J segment lost 2 bases and the V segment lost 5 bases, leaving 4 bases of the junction unmatched. The V gene's germline CDR1 is SNHLY and CDR2 FYNNEI. Here the CDR3 DNA reads TGTGCCAGCAGTCCGGGACAGGGGGCGCCTGGGGCCAACGTCCTGACTTTC. It specifies CASSPGQGAPGANVLTF.

The chain is built from TRBV29-1 and TRBJ1-5; unclear D gene. The germline gives CDR1 SQVTM, CDR2 ANQGSEA. Trimming shortened V by 4 bases and J by 6 bases, and 13 bases separated the two germline ends. The CDR3 is 13 amino acids. The chain's CDR3 is CSVGWSLGQPQHF. The CDR3 nucleotides read TGCAGCGTTGGATGGTCTTTGGGTCAGCCCCAGCATTTT.

This rearrangement joins TRBV7-8 to TRBJ2-1, with 12 bases lining up with TRBD1. The CDR3 has 15 residues. Trimming removed 8 bases from V and 2 bases from J; junction bases left unmatched: 4. Germline CDR1 and CDR2: SGHVS and FQNEAQ. The CDR3 DNA reads TGTGCCAGCTCAGGGGACAGGGGGCCCTACAATGAGCAGTTCTTC. Its translation is CASSGDRGPYNEQFF.

The genes are TRBV6-6 and TRBJ1-1, with D possibly being TRBD1 (5 bases). CDR3 size: 17 residues. V was clipped by 0 bases and J by 5 bases, with 19 bases between them. Germline V CDR1 and CDR2: MNHNY, SVGAGI (reference sequence). CDR3 in amino acids: CASSYSAGTGGNTEAFF. The CDR3 DNA sequence: TGTGCCAGCAGTTACTCAGCCGGGACGGGGGGTAATACTGAAGCTTTCTTT.

The rearrangement joins TRBV27 to TRBJ1-2; 10 nucleotides align to TRBD1. The CDR3 has 16 amino acids. Germline V lookup: CDR1 MNHEY, CDR2 SMNVEV (reference sequence). The J segment lost 4 bases and the V segment lost 5 bases, leaving 10 bases of the junction unmatched. This chain's CDR3 is CASSPRQGAPSYGYTF. CDR3 coding DNA: TGTGCCAGCAGTCCTAGACAGGGGGCGCCAAGCTATGGCTACACCTTC.

This clonotype occurred a few times. V and J are TRBV7-9 and TRBJ2-1; weak D call: TRBD2 (7 bases). CDR3 length: 15 amino acids. Trimming shortened V by 1 base and J by 7 bases, and 14 bases separated the two germline ends. Germline V gene data show CDR1 as SEHNR and CDR2 as FQNEAQ (reference sequence). CDR3 sequence reads: CASSLEGGAWNEQFF. The CDR3 DNA follows: TGTGCCAGCAGCTTAGAAGGGGGGGCCTGGAATGAGCAGTTCTTC.

Points on this clonotype: Its ends do not fully match the called genes, so a read error is possible. CDR3 DNA sequence: TGTGCCAGCAGCCCCAAGGGGGGGACCCGAAGCACAGATACGCGGTATTTT. Its translation: CASSPKGGTRSTDTRYF. V is TRBV7-9 and J is TRBJ2-3, with D maybe TRBD2 (7 bases). This CDR3 is built from 17 residues. Germline V gene sequence: CDR1 SEHNR, CDR2 FQNEAQ (reference sequence).